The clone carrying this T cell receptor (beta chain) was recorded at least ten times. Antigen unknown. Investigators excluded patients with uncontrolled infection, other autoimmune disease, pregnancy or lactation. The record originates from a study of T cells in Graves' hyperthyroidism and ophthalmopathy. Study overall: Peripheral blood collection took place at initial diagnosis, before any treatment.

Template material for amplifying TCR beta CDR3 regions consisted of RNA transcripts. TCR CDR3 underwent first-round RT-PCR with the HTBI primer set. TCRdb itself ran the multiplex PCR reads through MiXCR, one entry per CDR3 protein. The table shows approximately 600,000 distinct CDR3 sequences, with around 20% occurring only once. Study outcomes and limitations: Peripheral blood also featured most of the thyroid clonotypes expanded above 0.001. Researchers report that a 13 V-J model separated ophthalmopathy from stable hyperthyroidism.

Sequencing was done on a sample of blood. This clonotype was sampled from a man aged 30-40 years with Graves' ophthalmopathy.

CDR3 in DNA: TGTGCCAGCAGTTCCGGGACAGCCTCCGCAGATACGCAGTATTTT. Its translation is CASSSGTASADTQYF. V and J are TRBV27 and TRBJ2-3; the match to TRBD1 covers 7 bases. The CDR3 consists of 15 residues. V was pared by 4 bases and J by 4 bases, with 8 bases of the junction left unmatched. Germline CDR1 is MNHEY and CDR2 is SMNVEV (reference sequence).